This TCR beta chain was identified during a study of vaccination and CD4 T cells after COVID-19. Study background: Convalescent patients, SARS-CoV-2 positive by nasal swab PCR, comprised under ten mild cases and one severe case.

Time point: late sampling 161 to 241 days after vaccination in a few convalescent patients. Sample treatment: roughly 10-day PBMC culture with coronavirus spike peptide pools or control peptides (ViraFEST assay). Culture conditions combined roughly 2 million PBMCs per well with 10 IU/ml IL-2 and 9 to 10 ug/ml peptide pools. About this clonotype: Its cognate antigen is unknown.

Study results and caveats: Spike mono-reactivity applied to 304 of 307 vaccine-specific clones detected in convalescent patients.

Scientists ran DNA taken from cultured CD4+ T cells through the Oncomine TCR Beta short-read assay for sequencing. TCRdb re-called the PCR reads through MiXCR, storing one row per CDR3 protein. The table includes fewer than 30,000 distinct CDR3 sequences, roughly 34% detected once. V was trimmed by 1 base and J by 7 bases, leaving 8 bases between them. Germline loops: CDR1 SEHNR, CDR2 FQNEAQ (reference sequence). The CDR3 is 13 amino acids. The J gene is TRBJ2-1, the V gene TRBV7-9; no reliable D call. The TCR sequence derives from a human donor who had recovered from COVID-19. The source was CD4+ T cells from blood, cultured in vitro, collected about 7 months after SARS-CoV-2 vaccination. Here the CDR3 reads CASSLGAMNEQFF. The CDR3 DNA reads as TGTGCCAGCAGCTTAGGAGCGATGAATGAGCAGTTCTTC.